Sequencing of this T cell receptor (beta chain) was carried out in a study of CD8 T cell repertoires and HIV-1 epitope variants. Assay used: immunoSEQ multiplex PCR; TCRdb lists only in-frame clones, some missing. The repertoire holds about 5,800 clones, with about 68% as singletons. With respect to this clone: Its specificity is unknown.

The CDR3 loop spans 15 amino acids. With V trimmed by 0 bases and J by 7 bases, 5 bases remained unmatched. Germline lookup yields CDR1 SGDLS and CDR2 YYNGEE. The chain combines TRBV9 with TRBJ2-4, with TRBD2 matching 9 bases. This receptor was obtained from a male donor with HIV. Specimen: cultured CD8+ T cells derived from PBMCs. CDR3 DNA sequence: TGTGCCAGCAGCGTAGATAGCGGGAGAGGCAACATTCAGTACTTC. Translating gives CASSVDSGRGNIQYF.